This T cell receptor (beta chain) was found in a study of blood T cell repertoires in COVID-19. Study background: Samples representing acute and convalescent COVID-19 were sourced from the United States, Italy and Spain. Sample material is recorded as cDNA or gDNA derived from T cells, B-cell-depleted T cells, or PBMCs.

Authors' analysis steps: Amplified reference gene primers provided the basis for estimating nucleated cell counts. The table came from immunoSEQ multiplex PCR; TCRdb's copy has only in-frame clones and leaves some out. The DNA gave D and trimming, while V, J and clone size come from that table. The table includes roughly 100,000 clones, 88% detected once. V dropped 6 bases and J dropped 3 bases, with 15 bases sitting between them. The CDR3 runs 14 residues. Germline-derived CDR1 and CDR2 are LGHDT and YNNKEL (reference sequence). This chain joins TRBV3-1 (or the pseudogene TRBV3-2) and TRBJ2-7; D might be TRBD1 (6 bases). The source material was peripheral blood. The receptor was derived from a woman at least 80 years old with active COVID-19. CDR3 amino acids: CASSPSDRLYEQYF. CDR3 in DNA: TGTGCCAGCAGTCCCTCCGACAGGCTCTACGAGCAGTACTTC.